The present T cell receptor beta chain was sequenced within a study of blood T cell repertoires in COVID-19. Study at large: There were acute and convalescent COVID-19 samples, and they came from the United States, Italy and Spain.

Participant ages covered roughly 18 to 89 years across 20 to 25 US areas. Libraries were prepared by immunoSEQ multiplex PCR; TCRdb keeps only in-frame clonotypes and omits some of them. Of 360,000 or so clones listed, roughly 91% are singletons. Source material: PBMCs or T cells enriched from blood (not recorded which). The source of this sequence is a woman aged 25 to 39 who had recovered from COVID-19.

The DNA for the CDR3 is TGTGCCAGCAGTTTATCGAGGGGGCGATTTAATTCACCCCTCCACTTT. Encoded protein: CASSLSRGRFNSPLHF. The chain carries TRBV27 and TRBJ1-6; 7 positions agree with TRBD1. CDR1 and CDR2 from the germline V gene are MNHEY and SMNVEV (reference sequence). V shed 0 bases, J shed 6 bases, and the junction held 5 bases outside the gene matches. This CDR3 has 16 residues.